This TCR beta chain was captured by sequencing in a study of beta chain features in type 1 diabetes. This clone was seen many times. As yet, its antigen is unknown. Trimming took off 1 base at V and 5 bases at J, with 15 bases between the two ends. Germline V gene sequence: CDR1 SGHVS, CDR2 FNYEAQ. This CDR3 is 16 amino acids long. Findings of the study overall: In type 1 diabetes patients, VDJ junctions had fewer insertions; deletions at these junctions were more frequent.

As every portion of the isolated RNA was reverse transcribed, the sequencing read expressed TCRB transcripts. TCRdb's copy holds only in-frame clones and misses some; the assay was immunoSEQ multiplex PCR. The sample consists of around 150,000 clones, 6.9% of them appearing once. The V gene is TRBV7-6, the J gene TRBJ2-1, with a possible D match to TRBD2 (6 bases). The clonotype was recovered from a woman aged 25-40 years in good health. The sequencing sample was made of central memory CD4+ T cells from blood. CDR3 sequence (DNA): TGTGCCAGCAGCTTAGGAGGTTCGGGACTCAACAATGAGCAGTTCTTC. This codes for CASSLGGSGLNNEQFF. Full variable domain (outside the CDR3, taken from reference TRBV7-6 and TRBJ2-1): GAGVSQSPRYKVTKRGQDVALRCDPISGHVSLYWYRQALGQGPEFLTYFNYEAQQDKSGLPNDRFSAERPEGSISTLTIQRTEQRDSAMYRCASSLGGSGLNNEQFFGPGTRLTVL.